This TCR beta chain was identified in a study of blood T cell repertoires in COVID-19. On the study more broadly: Samples representing acute and convalescent COVID-19 were sourced from the United States, Italy and Spain.

Trimming removed 5 bases from V and 7 bases from J, with 14 bases in between. The CDR3 is 14 amino acids. Germline V gives CDR1 SGHAT, CDR2 FQNNGV. Clones were read by immunoSEQ multiplex PCR, and TCRdb kept only the in-frame ones, dropping some. The sample lists roughly 55,000 clones, around 73% occurring once. The sample was peripheral blood. The chain couples TRBV11-2 to TRBJ2-2, with D unresolved. This TCR came from an elderly man with acute or convalescent COVID-19. CDR3 sequence (DNA): TGTGCCAGCAGCCCGTCCAGTACAGACGGGGAGCTGTTTTTT. As protein: CASSPSSTDGELFF.